This paragraph reports one T cell receptor beta chain. Its antigen is unknown. Other nucleotide sequences in the sample specify the same CDR3. Terminally differentiated effector memory CD45RA+ cells were excluded by CCR7 positive selection of CD45RO-negative cells. Germline loops: CDR1 LGHNA, CDR2 YSLEER. This CDR3 has 14 amino acids. Trimming shortened V by 0 bases and J by 7 bases, and 10 bases separated the two germline ends. The data were obtained in a study of shared clonotypes between healthy human individuals. Study-level findings and limits: Naive CD4 clonotypes were shared across several donors at 5% to 6%.

The material for each subset, its genomic DNA, was split evenly across several immunoSEQ plates. TCRdb keeps only in-frame clones here, not all; method: immunoSEQ multiplex PCR. The data show about 2,100,000 clones, 85% to 95% seen once. The clonotype originates from a man younger than 35 in good health. Some clones in this sample may be carry-over from other donors' samples. The source material was naive CD8+ T cells from PBMCs. The gene calls are TRBV4-3 and TRBJ2-1, with D possibly matching TRBD2 (5 bases). The CDR3 DNA sequence: TGCGCCAGCAGCCAAGATAGAGGGAGTAATGAGCAGTTCTTC. Its translation: CASSQDRGSNEQFF.